The TCR beta chain described here comes from a study of T cell responses to AZD1222 COVID-19 vaccine. Study-level findings and limits: Unmutated variant regions are reportedly the target of nearly half of TCRs that are spike-specific. Breadth and depth of Spike-specific TCRs rose after two AZD1222 doses. Without day 14 samples, only post-peak T cell repertoires were studied.

Profiled with immunoSEQ multiplex PCR; TCRdb holds only in-frame clones, not every one. The repertoire includes about 99,000 clones, 70% to 90% of them detected once, and less than 3.5% sits in the top ten. Note on this clone: No antigen is known for it.

V dropped 8 bases and J dropped 1 base, with 11 bases sitting between them. The germline V gene encodes CDR1 SGHAT and CDR2 FQDESV (reference sequence). This CDR3 has 13 residues. Sequenced here: peripheral blood, sampled on day 0 of AZD1222 vaccination. The chain links TRBV11-1 to TRBJ1-2; D gene unclear. This TCR came from an adult in good health. DNA of the CDR3: TGTGCCAGCTCTCAAAGAGTTAACTATGGCTACACCTTC. It yields the protein CASSQRVNYGYTF.